Listed below are T cell receptor beta chains from one sample, sequenced in a study of blood T cell repertoires in COVID-19. Libraries were prepared by immunoSEQ multiplex PCR; TCRdb keeps only in-frame clonotypes and omits some of them. The sample shows 150,000 to 200,000 clones, roughly 76% of them seen only once. The sequenced sample consisted of peripheral blood. The receptors shown here come from a woman aged 50 to 65 with active or convalescent COVID-19. CDR3s include the opening cysteine and the closing phenylalanine or tryptophan. Each record gives: V gene, J gene, CDR3 protein.

>TRBV27|TRBJ2-2
CASRALAGGLGTGELFF
>TRBV11-2|TRBJ2-5
CASSSPGGVETQYF
>TRBV19|TRBJ2-7
CASSWGGSLSDEQYF
>TRBV7-2|TRBJ1-5
CASSYQGVAGNQPQHF
>TRBV6-1|TRBJ1-2
CASSDRQPTNYGYTF
>TRBV7-2|TRBJ1-1
CASSFTGDTEAFF
>TRBV2|TRBJ2-1
CASSEPARDRGGEQFF
>TRBV6-5|TRBJ1-5
CASRRGGQSNQPQHF
>TRBV7-3|TRBJ2-3
CASSLQSLAGGRTDTQYF
>TRBV14|TRBJ1-1
CASSEALNTEAFF
>TRBV3-1/TRBV3-2|TRBJ2-4
CASSQMRISGRENIQYF
>TRBV5-4|TRBJ2-1
CASSLGGGSEYNEQFF
>TRBV7-2|TRBJ2-1
CASSSLSGIKNEQFF
>TRBV7-8|TRBJ2-3
CASSRAYTDTQYF
>TRBV9|TRBJ2-7
CASSPQQGIGYEQYF
>TRBV28|TRBJ1-5
CASSQGGSQPQHF
>TRBV20-1|TRBJ1-6
CSASEGSGQGYSPLHF